These T cell receptor beta chains were read from a single sample in a study of blood T cell repertoires in COVID-19. Sequencing used immunoSEQ multiplex PCR; TCRdb keeps in-frame clones, though not all of them. Here the sample spans roughly 180,000 clones, around 85% being singletons. The sample taken for sequencing was peripheral blood. The receptors were sampled from a woman aged 55-70 years with acute or convalescent COVID-19. CDR3s include the opening cysteine and the closing phenylalanine or tryptophan. D genes are given only for firm matches. A clone size is listed for some rows: how often the clone was seen (once, few, many), or a class if it is expanded.

>.|.|15|TRBJ1-1|TRBV5-1
CASSLFAGRGLEAFF
TGCGCCAGCAGCTTGTTTGCAGGGAGGGGACTTGAAGCTTTCTTT
>TRBD1|.|15|TRBJ2-3|TRBV11-3
CASSLGRGLPDTQYF
TGTGCCAGCAGCTTAGGTAGGGGGCTCCCAGATACGCAGTATTTT
>.|.|16|TRBJ2-1|TRBV27
CASRVGGGLSYNEQFF
TGTGCCAGCAGAGTGGGGGGAGGACTTTCCTACAATGAGCAGTTCTTC
>TRBD2|.|15|TRBJ2-1|TRBV18
CASSPLAGGYNEQFF
TGTGCCAGCTCACCCCTAGCGGGAGGCTACAATGAGCAGTTCTTC
>TRBD1|.|17|TRBJ1-3|TRBV3-1/TRBV3-2
CASSPTGGASSGNTIYF
TGTGCCAGCAGCCCCACAGGGGGCGCCAGCTCTGGAAACACCATATATTTT
>.|.|18|TRBJ1-2|TRBV9
CASSVGLDRGLINYGYTF
TGTGCCAGCAGCGTAGGTCTGGACAGAGGCCTGATAAACTATGGCTACACCTTC
>.|.|15|TRBJ2-3|TRBV6-6
CASSYSGLGTDTQYF
TGTGCCAGCAGTTATTCGGGACTGGGCACAGATACGCAGTATTTT
>.|.|15|TRBJ1-2|TRBV5-1
CASSLMGRGTDGYTF
TGCGCCAGCAGCTTGATGGGTAGGGGCACTGATGGCTACACCTTC
>TRBD1|few|14|TRBJ1-1|TRBV6-5
CASNRDRVNTEAFF
TGTGCCAGCAACAGGGACAGGGTAAACACTGAAGCTTTCTTT
>TRBD1|.|14|TRBJ2-7|TRBV7-2
CASSIGTGLYEQYF
TGTGCCAGCAGCATCGGGACAGGGTTGTACGAGCAGTACTTC
>TRBD2|.|16|TRBJ2-1|TRBV6-4
CASSDSELLAGGEQFF
TGTGCCAGCAGTGACTCGGAATTACTAGCGGGAGGTGAGCAGTTCTTC
>TRBD1|.|12|TRBJ1-1|TRBV3-1/TRBV3-2
CASSRGTGEAFF
TGTGCCAGCAGCCGCGGGACAGGGGAAGCTTTCTTT
>TRBD1|.|15|TRBJ1-5|TRBV3-1/TRBV3-2
CASSVGTGINQPQHF
TGTGCCAGCAGCGTTGGGACAGGCATCAATCAGCCCCAGCATTTT
>.|.|13|TRBJ2-1|TRBV7-3
CASSISSYNEQFF
TGTGCCAGCAGCATTAGCTCCTACAATGAGCAGTTCTTC
>.|.|16|TRBJ2-3|TRBV6-5
CASCSIAPASTDTQYF
TGTGCCAGCTGTTCCATAGCGCCAGCTAGCACAGATACGCAGTATTTT
>.|.|11|TRBJ2-7|TRBV3-1/TRBV3-2
CASGGQSEQYF
TGTGCCAGCGGGGGACAATCCGAGCAGTACTTC
>TRBD1|.|13|TRBJ1-1|TRBV28
CASSPTGGTEAFF
TGTGCCAGCAGTCCCACAGGGGGCACTGAAGCTTTCTTT
>TRBD1|.|13|TRBJ1-1|TRBV27
CASSSGGVGEAFF
TGTGCCAGCAGTTCAGGGGGCGTTGGTGAAGCTTTCTTT
>TRBD2|.|15|TRBJ2-7|TRBV5-4
CASSLIGGSGNEQYF
TGTGCCAGCAGCTTAATCGGCGGGAGTGGAAACGAGCAGTACTTC
>.|.|15|TRBJ1-1|TRBV6-4
CASSAPLGGPTEAFF
TGTGCCAGCAGTGCTCCCCTAGGCGGGCCCACTGAAGCTTTCTTT
>TRBD1|few|14|TRBJ2-2|TRBV6-5
CATKGQGDTGELFF
TGTGCCACCAAGGGACAGGGAGACACCGGGGAGCTGTTTTTT
>TRBD1|.|14|TRBJ2-7|TRBV28
CASSFGDRDYEQYF
TGTGCCAGCAGTTTCGGAGACAGGGACTACGAGCAGTACTTC
>TRBD2|.|20|TRBJ2-7|TRBV2
CASSSTLHGTSGSPSYEQYF
TGTGCCAGCAGTTCGACCCTCCACGGGACTAGCGGGAGTCCGTCCTACGAGCAGTACTTC
>.|few|15|TRBJ1-1|TRBV15
CATSRITHRNTEAFF
TGTGCCACCAGCAGGATTACTCACAGGAACACTGAAGCTTTCTTT
>.|.|13|TRBJ1-2|TRBV7-9
CASSLQRGYGYTF
TGTGCCAGCAGCTTACAGCGGGGGTATGGCTACACCTTC
>.|.|13|TRBJ2-7|TRBV29-1
CSGSQGLPNEQYF
TGCAGCGGTTCCCAGGGCCTCCCGAACGAGCAGTACTTC
>TRBD2|.|19|TRBJ2-1|TRBV27
CASSVPPPSGRVLYNEQFF
TGTGCCAGCAGTGTACCCCCCCCGAGCGGGAGGGTTCTCTACAATGAGCAGTTCTTC
>TRBD2|.|15|TRBJ2-3|TRBV9
CASGGTSGFPDTQYF
TGTGCCAGTGGGGGGACTAGCGGGTTCCCGGATACGCAGTATTTT
>TRBD1|.|15|TRBJ1-5|TRBV10-3
CATDTGGKDNQPQHF
TGTGCCACCGATACAGGGGGTAAGGACAATCAGCCCCAGCATTTT
>TRBD1|once|14|TRBJ1-2|TRBV25-1
CASSVGQGSYGYTF
TGTGCCAGCAGTGTGGGACAGGGGTCCTATGGCTACACCTTC
>.|few|12|TRBJ2-1|TRBV11-3
CASSLGDREEFF
TGTGCCAGCAGCTTGGGTGACAGGGAGGAGTTCTTC
>TRBD2|.|15|TRBJ2-7|TRBV20-1
CSASALGRGAYEQYF
TGCAGTGCTAGTGCCCTCGGACGGGGGGCCTACGAGCAGTACTTC
>TRBD1|.|16|TRBJ1-6|TRBV3-1/TRBV3-2
CASSRARDSLNSPLHF
TGTGCCAGCAGCCGAGCCCGGGACAGCCTTAATTCACCCCTCCACTTT